This is a list of T cell receptor beta chains from one sample in a study of shared clonotypes between healthy human individuals. Profiling relied on immunoSEQ multiplex PCR, and the TCRdb table lists in-frame clones only, not all of them. The table lists some 240,000 clones, about 69% of them singletons. Specimen: memory CD4+ T cells sorted from blood. Every receptor here comes from a young man in good health. The CDR3 runs from the conserved cysteine through the conserved F or W. D genes are given only for firm matches. Clone size, where shown, is once, few, many, or a class for clones that have expanded.

size: once; D: TRBD1; V: TRBV5-5; J: TRBJ1-4; CDR3: CASSPETGGDEKLFF; DNA: TGTGCCAGCAGCCCAGAGACAGGGGGAGACGAAAAACTGTTTTTT
size: many; D: TRBD1; V: TRBV19; J: TRBJ2-1; CDR3: CASSLWTGRNEQFF; DNA: TGTGCCAGTAGCCTATGGACAGGGAGGAATGAGCAGTTCTTC
size: .; D: TRBD2; V: TRBV11-3; J: TRBJ2-7; CDR3: CASSRGGRDEQYF; DNA: TGTGCCAGCTCCCGAGGAGGGAGGGACGAGCAGTACTTC
size: .; D: .; V: TRBV7-2; J: TRBJ2-5; CDR3: CASSFDETQYF; DNA: TGTGCCAGCAGCTTCGATGAGACCCAGTACTTC
size: .; D: .; V: TRBV19; J: TRBJ2-7; CDR3: CASSNPRAAGYYEQYF; DNA: TGTGCCAGTAGTAACCCCCGGGCGGCAGGATACTACGAGCAGTACTTC
size: .; D: TRBD2; V: TRBV11-2; J: TRBJ2-1; CDR3: CASSLPSGSSYNEQFF; DNA: TGTGCCAGCAGCTTACCTAGCGGGAGCTCCTACAATGAGCAGTTCTTC
size: .; D: .; V: TRBV7-2; J: TRBJ2-7; CDR3: CASSSLGASYRISSYEQYF; DNA: TGTGCCAGCAGCTCCCTGGGTGCGAGCTACAGGATCAGCTCCTACGAGCAGTACTTC
size: .; D: TRBD2; V: TRBV5-1; J: TRBJ2-7; CDR3: CASSPGLAGVYEQYF; DNA: TGCGCCAGCAGCCCGGGGCTAGCGGGGGTCTACGAGCAGTACTTC
size: .; D: .; V: TRBV5-4; J: TRBJ1-1; CDR3: CASSLGVGANTEAFF; DNA: TGTGCCAGCAGCTTGGGTGTGGGGGCGAACACTGAAGCTTTCTTT
size: .; D: .; V: TRBV9; J: TRBJ2-4; CDR3: CASSVGMGGAKNIQYF; DNA: TGTGCCAGCAGCGTAGGGATGGGAGGAGCCAAAAACATTCAGTACTTC
size: .; D: .; V: TRBV14; J: TRBJ2-7; CDR3: CASSQEFIIGEQYF; DNA: TGTGCCAGCAGCCAAGAATTTATAATAGGCGAGCAGTACTTC
size: .; D: .; V: TRBV2; J: TRBJ2-5; CDR3: CASRTWKQETQYF; DNA: TGTGCCAGCAGGACCTGGAAACAAGAGACCCAGTACTTC
size: .; D: .; V: TRBV11-3; J: TRBJ2-1; CDR3: CASSLALGGEQFF; DNA: TGTGCCAGCAGCTTAGCGCTGGGAGGTGAGCAGTTCTTC
size: .; D: TRBD2; V: TRBV2; J: TRBJ2-1; CDR3: CASSSLAGGGNEQFF; DNA: TGTGCCAGCAGTTCCCTAGCGGGAGGGGGTAATGAGCAGTTCTTC
size: many; D: .; V: TRBV18; J: TRBJ2-2; CDR3: CASSPKGEASGELFF; DNA: TGTGCCAGCTCACCAAAGGGAGAGGCTAGCGGGGAGCTGTTTTTT
size: few; D: .; V: TRBV5-4; J: TRBJ1-2; CDR3: CASSPGTANYGYTF; DNA: TGTGCCAGCAGCCCTGGAACCGCCAACTATGGCTACACCTTC
size: .; D: .; V: TRBV10-1; J: TRBJ2-7; CDR3: CASSTGTAYAQYF; DNA: TGCGCCAGCAGCACGGGGACGGCCTACGCGCAGTACTTC
size: .; D: TRBD2; V: TRBV5-4; J: TRBJ2-1; CDR3: CASSWGLAGAYNEQFF; DNA: TGTGCCAGCAGCTGGGGGCTAGCGGGGGCGTACAATGAGCAGTTCTTC
size: few; D: .; V: TRBV6-6; J: TRBJ1-4; CDR3: CASSYSASNEKLFF; DNA: TGTGCCAGCAGTTACTCGGCAAGTAATGAAAAACTGTTTTTT
size: .; D: .; V: TRBV7-2; J: TRBJ2-7; CDR3: CASSTLQGNEQYF; DNA: TGTGCCAGCAGCACCCTACAGGGAAACGAGCAGTACTTC
size: .; D: TRBD2; V: TRBV10-2; J: TRBJ2-3; CDR3: CASRRGLAALPSTDTQYF; DNA: TGCGCCAGCAGGCGGGGACTAGCGGCACTCCCCAGCACAGATACGCAGTATTTT
size: .; D: .; V: TRBV5-1; J: TRBJ2-5; CDR3: CASSLTGRETQYF; DNA: TGCGCCAGCAGCTTAACAGGGAGGGAGACCCAGTACTTC
size: once; D: .; V: TRBV2; J: TRBJ1-1; CDR3: CASKITGINTEAFF; DNA: TGTGCCAGCAAGATTACAGGAATTAACACTGAAGCTTTCTTT
size: .; D: TRBD2; V: TRBV6-1; J: TRBJ2-5; CDR3: CASSAGLAGVDRRETQYF; DNA: TGTGCCAGCAGTGCCGGACTAGCGGGAGTCGACCGTCGGGAGACCCAGTACTTC
size: .; D: TRBD1; V: TRBV7-2; J: TRBJ2-7; CDR3: CASSLAPGTGGSYEQYF; DNA: TGTGCCAGCAGCTTAGCGCCTGGGACAGGGGGTTCCTACGAGCAGTACTTC
size: .; D: .; V: TRBV6-6; J: TRBJ2-3; CDR3: CASRIKEDTQYF; DNA: TGTGCCAGCAGGATCAAGGAAGATACGCAGTATTTT
size: .; D: .; V: TRBV7-6; J: TRBJ2-6; CDR3: CASSRLVSGANVLTF; DNA: TGTGCCAGCAGCCGATTGGTCTCTGGGGCCAACGTCCTGACTTTC
size: .; D: .; V: TRBV7-9; J: TRBJ2-5; CDR3: CASSFVRRARGETQYF; DNA: TGTGCCAGCAGCTTCGTAAGAAGGGCCCGGGGGGAGACCCAGTACTTC
size: few; D: TRBD1; V: TRBV6-1; J: TRBJ2-7; CDR3: CASSPDREYYEQYF; DNA: TGTGCCAGCAGTCCTGACAGGGAATATTACGAGCAGTACTTC
size: .; D: .; V: TRBV11-2; J: TRBJ2-2; CDR3: CASSLDLGATGELFF; DNA: TGTGCCAGCAGCTTAGATCTCGGGGCCACCGGGGAGCTGTTTTTT
size: .; D: .; V: TRBV28; J: TRBJ1-5; CDR3: CASSTTKGGDQPQHF; DNA: TGTGCCAGCAGCACTACGAAGGGTGGGGATCAGCCCCAGCATTTT
size: .; D: .; V: TRBV28; J: TRBJ1-4; CDR3: CASSATGIANEKLFF; DNA: TGTGCCAGCAGTGCCACAGGGATCGCTAATGAAAAACTGTTTTTT
size: .; D: .; V: TRBV5-1; J: TRBJ1-2; CDR3: CASSLATATDGYTF; DNA: TGCGCCAGCAGCTTGGCCACTGCGACCGATGGCTACACCTTC
size: .; D: .; V: TRBV5-1; J: TRBJ1-4; CDR3: CASSSTGLWGEKLFF; DNA: TGCGCCAGCAGCTCGACGGGACTATGGGGCGAAAAACTGTTTTTT
size: .; D: .; V: TRBV18; J: TRBJ2-1; CDR3: CASSPSQGNYNEQFF; DNA: TGTGCCAGCTCACCGAGCCAGGGCAACTACAATGAGCAGTTCTTC
size: few; D: TRBD2; V: TRBV5-5; J: TRBJ2-5; CDR3: CASSSGAGRLGQETQYF; DNA: TGTGCCAGCAGCTCGGGAGCGGGGAGATTGGGCCAAGAGACCCAGTACTTC